This T cell receptor (beta chain) is from a study of OX40 agonist ivuxolimab in advanced cancers. Study as a whole: While on treatment, patients had intravenous ivuxolimab at 0.01 to 10 mg/kg every 2 weeks. Those enrolled were 82.7% male, with a mean age of roughly 62 years and ages from roughly 20 to 85. Study-level findings and limits: Expanded clones belonging to CD8+ T cells outnumbered, on average, those of CD4+.

Repertoires were generated with immunoSEQ multiplex PCR, while TCRdb's copy carries only in-frame clones and drops some. The data contain about 36,000 clones, roughly 69% of them singletons. In regard to this clone: Its target is unknown.

Germline-derived CDR1 and CDR2 are SGHNT and YYREEE (reference sequence). The junction had 4 bases not matched to a gene; V was cut back by 4 bases and J by 1 base. The CDR3 has 16 amino acids. No patient had autoimmune disease or received systemic immunosuppression. Sequencing used CD4+ or CD8+ T cells sorted from blood, obtained in a trial of the OX40 agonist ivuxolimab. The chain joins TRBV5-4 to TRBJ2-2; 10 bases agree with TRBD2. This sequence originates from an adult with an advanced solid tumor such as melanoma, head and neck, liver or kidney cancer. CDR3 sequence (DNA): TGTGCCAGCAGCGGAGGACTAGCGGTGAACACCGGGGAGCTGTTTTTT. It encodes CASSGGLAVNTGELFF.